The 3 T cell receptor beta chains given below trace back to one sample, sequenced in a study. TCRdb independently ran MiXCR on the 5' RACE reads; one entry per CDR3 protein. The sample holds fewer than 9,000 distinct CDR3 sequences, roughly half seen once. What was sequenced was memory CD4+ T cells sorted from a lymph node. Subset here: memory CD4+ T cells, CD4+CD45RO+CD25-. The receptors shown here come from a female donor with breast cancer.

The chain uses TRBV20-1 and TRBJ2-1; 8 bases are a match to TRBD2. There are 13 residues in the CDR3. The V gene's germline CDR1 is DFQATT and CDR2 SNEGSKA (reference sequence). CDR3 region: CSFSGESYNEQFF. As DNA, the CDR3 is TGCTCCTTTAGCGGGGAGTCCTACAATGAGCAGTTCTTC.

The chain uses TRBV2 and TRBJ1-1; a possible D gene is TRBD1 (5 bases). The CDR3 is 13 residues long. Germline CDR1 reads SNHLY; CDR2 reads FYNNEI. V was clipped by 6 bases and J by 0 bases, with 8 bases between them. CDR3 DNA: TGTGCCAGCAGGCTAGGGGTGAACACTGAAGCTTTCTTT. Encoded protein: CASRLGVNTEAFF. Together with reference TRBV2 and TRBJ1-1, the CDR3 gives the full variable domain: EPEVTQTPSHQVTQMGQEVILRCVPISNHLYFYWYRQILGQKVEFLVSFYNNEISEKSEIFDDQFSVERPDGSNFTLKIRSTKLEDSAMYFCASRLGVNTEAFFGQGTRLTVV.

The CDR3 coding sequence is TGTGCCAGCAGCGCGGACAGGTTAGGTAATCAGCCCCAGCATTTT. Its translation: CASSADRLGNQPQHF. V and J are TRBV12-3 or TRBV12-4 and TRBJ1-5; 7 nucleotides match TRBD1. The CDR3 is 15 amino acids. V shed 6 bases, J shed 4 bases, and the junction held 9 bases outside the gene matches.